This TCR beta chain appears in the sequencing data of a study of tumor-infiltrating lymphocytes in primary liver carcinoma. Study-level points and caveats: Tumor-adjacent and tumor-blood pairs overlapped less than tumor region pairs did.

TCR beta cDNA was made from 450 to 550 ng total RNA with a constant-region primer. Library construction for TCR beta comprised three nested multiplex PCR rounds performed with slightly modified ARM-PCR. In the first two PCR rounds, TRBV1-TRBV30 forward primers were paired with a C-beta reverse primer, and each round lasted about 9 cycles. TCRdb independently ran MiXCR on the multiplex PCR reads; one entry per CDR3 protein. The sample lists over 95,000 distinct CDR3 sequences; about three quarters were seen once. Scientists recovered RNA and DNA together from roughly 20-30 mg of unsorted bulk tissue. V lost 5 bases and J 2 bases, leaving 16 bases between the germline ends. CDR3 size: 15 residues. The germline V gene has CDR1 MNHNY and CDR2 SVGAGI (reference sequence). As regards this clonotype: Its antigen remains unknown.

The receptor was isolated from a woman aged 60-75 years with primary liver carcinoma and hepatitis B virus infection. The V call is TRBV6-6, the J call TRBJ2-7, with D maybe TRBD1 (6 bases). Sequencing was performed on liver tumor tissue from sampling region 5. This sample's subset: tumor region T5, tumor centre. CDR3 bases: TGTGCCAGCAGTATATCAGGGGTGCCTCCCTACGAGCAGTACTTC. It specifies CASSISGVPPYEQYF.